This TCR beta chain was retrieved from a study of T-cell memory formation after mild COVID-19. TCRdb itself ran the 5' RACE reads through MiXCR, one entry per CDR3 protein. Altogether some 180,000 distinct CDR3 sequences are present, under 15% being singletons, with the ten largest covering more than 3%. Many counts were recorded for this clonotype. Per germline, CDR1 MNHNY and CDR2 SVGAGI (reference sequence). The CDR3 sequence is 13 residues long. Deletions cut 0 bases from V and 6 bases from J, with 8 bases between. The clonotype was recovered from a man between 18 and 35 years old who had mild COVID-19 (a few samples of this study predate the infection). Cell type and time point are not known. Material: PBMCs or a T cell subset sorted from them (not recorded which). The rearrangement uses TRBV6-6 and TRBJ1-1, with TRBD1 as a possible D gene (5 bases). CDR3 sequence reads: CASSYSGGAEAFF. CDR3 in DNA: TGTGCCAGCAGTTACTCAGGAGGGGCTGAAGCTTTCTTT.